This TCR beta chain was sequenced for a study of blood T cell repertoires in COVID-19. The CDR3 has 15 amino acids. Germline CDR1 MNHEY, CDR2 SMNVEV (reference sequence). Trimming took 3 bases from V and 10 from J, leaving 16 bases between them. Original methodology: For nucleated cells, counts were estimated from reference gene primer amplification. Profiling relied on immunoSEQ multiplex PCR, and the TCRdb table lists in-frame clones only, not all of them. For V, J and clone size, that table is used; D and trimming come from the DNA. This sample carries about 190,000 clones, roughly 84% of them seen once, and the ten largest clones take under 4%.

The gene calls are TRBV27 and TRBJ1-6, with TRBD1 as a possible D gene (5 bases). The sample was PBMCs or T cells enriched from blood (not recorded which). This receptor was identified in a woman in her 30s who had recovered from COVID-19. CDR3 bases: TGTGCCAGCAGTTTGGCGGGGGGAATCGGGTCACCCCTCCACTTT. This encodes CASSLAGGIGSPLHF.